The 31 T cell receptor beta chains below come from one sample, sequenced in a study of patients and donors after allogeneic stem cell transplantation. MiXCR, applied by TCRdb to the RT-PCR reads, yields one record per CDR3 protein. This table holds about a million distinct CDR3 sequences, 18% found once. Material for sequencing was blood, either unsorted or a sorted T cell fraction (not recorded which). These receptors were collected from a human donor who was either an allogeneic HSCT recipient or a stem cell or donor lymphocyte infusion donor (not recorded which). It is not recorded whose cells these are; they may come from a transplant donor.

The rearrangement uses TRBV19 and TRBJ1-1; D uncertain. V lost 4 bases and J lost 0, with 9 bases in between. CDR3 size: 14 residues. CDR1 is LNHDA and CDR2 is SQIVND in the germline V gene (reference sequence). The chain's CDR3 is CASSNLGLNTEAFF. The CDR3 DNA follows: TGTGCCAGTAGTAACTTAGGTTTGAACACTGAAGCTTTCTTT.

This clonotype was counted a few times. The chain combines TRBV5-6 with TRBJ2-7; TRBD2 aligns across 9 bases. CDR1 is SGHDT and CDR2 is YYEEEE in the germline V gene. V lost 0 bases and J lost 4; bases outside the gene matches: 8. The CDR3 totals 16 residues. The CDR3, as DNA: TGTGCCAGCAGCTTGGCCAGCGCTAGCGGGAAGTACGAGCAGTACTTC. Its protein is CASSLASASGKYEQYF. The whole variable domain, remainder taken from reference TRBV5-6 and TRBJ2-7, is DAGVTQSPTHLIKTRGQQVTLRCSPKSGHDTVSWYQQALGQGPQFIFQYYEEEERQRGNFPDRFSGHQFPNYSSELNVNALLLGDSALYLCASSLASASGKYEQYFGPGTRLTVT.

This clonotype was seen a few times. The rearrangement uses TRBV5-1 and TRBJ1-1; D is perhaps TRBD1 (6 bases). The CDR3 runs to 14 residues. V lost 4 bases, J lost 8 bases, and 18 bases lay in between. The germline gives CDR1 SGHRS, CDR2 YFSETQ. CDR3 DNA: TGCGCCAGCAGCCCCCGGGGGGCGCGAATCGAAGCTTTCTTT. Its translation: CASSPRGARIEAFF.

This clonotype occurred many times. This chain links TRBV12-3 or TRBV12-4 with TRBJ2-1; tentative D call: TRBD2 (5 bases). The CDR3 runs to 14 residues. The V end was cut by 4 bases, the J end by 6 bases, with 13 bases between. This chain's CDR3 is CASSSHSGRNEQFF. CDR3 DNA sequence: TGTGCCAGCAGTTCCCACAGCGGTCGCAATGAGCAGTTCTTC.

This clonotype was seen just once. The chain links TRBV2 to TRBJ2-1; TRBD1 agrees at 9 bases. The length of the CDR3 is 14 residues. Germline V lookup: CDR1 SNHLY, CDR2 FYNNEI. V dropped 3 bases and J dropped 7; count of bases not matched to a gene: 4. DNA of the CDR3: TGTGCCAGCAGTGACCGGGACAGGGTTAATGAGCAGTTCTTC. Amino acids: CASSDRDRVNEQFF.

The CDR3 spells CASSLRRTGETQYF. The DNA for the CDR3 is TGTGCCAGCAGCTTACGTCGGACCGGGGAGACCCAGTACTTC. V and J are TRBV7-6 and TRBJ2-5, with D hard to call. In germline, CDR1 is SGHVS, CDR2 FNYEAQ. The CDR3 runs to 14 residues. V gave up 2 bases and J gave up 5 bases, with 12 bases separating them.

The chain links TRBV27 to TRBJ2-1, with 12 positions matching TRBD2. V was pared by 4 bases and J by 2 bases, with 3 bases of the junction left unmatched. This CDR3 has 16 residues. Germline-derived CDR1 and CDR2 are MNHEY and SMNVEV (reference sequence). The CDR3: CASSSASGRAYNEQFF. The CDR3 bases are TGTGCCAGCAGTTCCGCTAGCGGGAGGGCCTACAATGAGCAGTTCTTC.

In this sample, this clonotype turned up a few times. The chain is built from TRBV5-1 and TRBJ2-5; the D is unclear. CDR1 and CDR2 (germline): SGHRS, YFSETQ. This CDR3 spans 12 amino acids. V lost 3 bases and J 3 bases, leaving 6 bases between the germline ends. Here the CDR3 DNA reads TGCGCCAGCAGCTCTTCGGAAGAGACCCAGTACTTC. It codes for CASSSSEETQYF.

This clonotype turned up a few times. The chain joins TRBV6-5 to TRBJ2-2, with D possibly TRBD1 on 5 matching bases. This CDR3 region has 16 residues. Per the germline V gene, CDR1 is MNHEY and CDR2 is SVGAGI. V was pared by 0 bases and J by 2 bases, with 10 bases between. The CDR3 loop is CASSYSRQRNTGELFF. As DNA, the CDR3 is TGTGCCAGCAGTTACTCGAGACAGAGAAACACCGGGGAGCTGTTTTTT.

The chain has TRBV20-1 and TRBJ2-7; 9 nucleotides align to TRBD2. The CDR3 contains 13 residues. V lost 7 bases and J lost 7; bases outside the gene matches: 11. Germline assignment: CDR1 DFQATT and CDR2 SNEGSKA (reference sequence). The CDR3: CSGQAGGLLEQYF. The DNA for the CDR3 is TGCAGTGGGCAAGCGGGGGGACTCCTGGAGCAGTACTTC.

This clonotype was seen more than once but under ten times. The gene calls are TRBV9 and TRBJ2-1; no reliable D call. V was pared by 0 bases and J by 7 bases, with 14 bases between. There are 15 residues in the CDR3. Germline values: CDR1 SGDLS, CDR2 YYNGEE. The CDR3 here is CASSVVGLTQNEQFF. DNA of the CDR3: TGTGCCAGCAGCGTAGTTGGGCTCACCCAAAATGAGCAGTTCTTC.

V usage is TRBV7-2 and J usage is TRBJ1-1; D ambiguous. The CDR3 is 17 amino acids. In germline, CDR1 is SGHTA, CDR2 FQGNSA. V was trimmed by 3 bases and J by 6 bases, leaving 23 bases between them. The CDR3 DNA sequence: TGTGCCAGCAGCTTGGGCTACCGAGTGAGTTATGGGGCTGAAGCTTTCTTT. Protein: CASSLGYRVSYGAEAFF.

This clonotype has more than one count but fewer than ten. CDR3 sequence reads: CSPFKDPRQFF. The CDR3 DNA sequence: TGCAGCCCCTTCAAGGACCCGCGGCAGTTCTTC. This rearrangement joins TRBV20-1 to TRBJ2-1, with no clear D. The CDR3 totals 11 residues. Germline CDR1 and CDR2: DFQATT and SNEGSKA (reference sequence).

This chain's CDR3 is CAWSVRLFRASAFF. Written as DNA, the CDR3 is TGTGCCTGGAGTGTACGTCTTTTCAGGGCTTCAGCTTTCTTT. The chain is built from TRBV30 and TRBJ1-1; TRBD1 is a possible D gene (5 bases). With 0 bases removed from V and 10 bases from J, the gap between germline ends came to 18 bases. CDR1 and CDR2 (germline): GTSNPN, SVGIG (reference sequence). There are 14 residues in the CDR3.

The chain is built from TRBV27 and TRBJ2-5; 8 bases map to TRBD1. Germline CDR1 and CDR2: MNHEY and SMNVEV (reference sequence). Unmatched junction bases numbered 5, after V lost 4 bases and J lost 4 bases. This CDR3 region has 14 residues. The CDR3 loop reads CASSSQTGVETQYF. The CDR3 nucleotides are TGTGCCAGCAGTTCTCAGACAGGGGTAGAGACCCAGTACTTC.

The V and J genes are TRBV21-1 and TRBJ2-5; the table's D call TRBD1 went unverified against the DNA. TRBV21-1 is given as a pseudogene. The CDR3 contains 16 residues. The CDR3 DNA is TGTGCCAGCAGCAAAGTCCGGGACAGGGGCGAAGAGACCCAGTACTTC. It translates to CASSKVRDRGEETQYF.

The chain recombines TRBV7-3 with TRBJ2-2; 9 nucleotides agree with TRBD2. Unmatched junction bases numbered 6, after V lost 0 bases and J lost 7 bases. Germline V gene sequence: CDR1 SGHTA, CDR2 FQGTGA. The CDR3 contains 16 residues. The CDR3 coding sequence is TGTGCCAGCAGCTTAACGGGACTAGCTGGTGGCGGGGAGCTGTTTTTT. Protein: CASSLTGLAGGGELFF.

This clonotype was seen a handful of times. This chain connects TRBV19 to TRBJ2-5; 8 positions match TRBD1. This CDR3 contains 13 residues. The V gene's germline CDR1 is LNHDA and CDR2 SQIVND (reference sequence). V lost 3 bases and J lost 5; bases outside the gene matches: 2. The CDR3 sequence: CASSMRQGETQYF. The CDR3 coding sequence is TGTGCCAGTAGTATGAGACAGGGGGAGACCCAGTACTTC.

The CDR3 sequence is CASSPRIRSYNEQFF. CDR3 DNA sequence: TGTGCCAGCAGTCCCCGAATAAGATCCTACAATGAGCAGTTCTTC. V is TRBV12-3 or TRBV12-4 and J is TRBJ2-1; no firm D call. The CDR3 length is 15 residues. Trimming cost V 5 bases and J 1 base, with 12 bases left between them.

The chain joins TRBV6-1 to TRBJ1-6; D is unresolved. Germline V lookup: CDR1 MNHNS, CDR2 SASEGT. V was clipped by 6 bases and J by 8 bases, with 14 bases between them. The CDR3 sequence is 14 residues long. CDR3 loop: CASSRRAADSPLHF. CDR3 in DNA: TGTGCCAGCAGCCGTAGGGCGGCGGATTCACCCCTCCACTTT.

The chain links TRBV6-1 to TRBJ1-1, with D unresolved. Germline CDR1 reads MNHNS; CDR2 reads SASEGT. The CDR3 contains 14 residues. V was cut by 6 bases and J by 5 bases, with 16 bases left in between. As DNA, the CDR3 is TGTGCCAGCAGAGAGGTGGGGTTGGGGACTGAAGCTTTCTTT. Amino acid sequence: CASREVGLGTEAFF.

This clonotype was counted a few times. The chain combines TRBV4-1 with TRBJ2-3, with D unclear. Per germline, CDR1 MGHRA and CDR2 YSYEKL. With 2 bases removed from V and 1 base from J, the gap between germline ends came to 4 bases. The CDR3 runs to 13 residues. The CDR3 spells CASSQSGTDTQYF. In DNA, the CDR3 is TGCGCCAGCAGCCAATCCGGCACAGATACGCAGTATTTT.

The sample holds a few counts of this clonotype. The V call is TRBV12-3 or TRBV12-4, the J call TRBJ2-3; TRBD2 matches at 9 bases. The CDR3 contains 16 residues. Trimming cost V 1 base and J 4 bases; bases outside gene matches: 6. The CDR3 here is CASSLGGGGAADTQYF. CDR3 coding DNA: TGTGCCAGCAGTTTAGGGGGCGGGGGGGCCGCAGATACGCAGTATTTT.

This clonotype was seen repeatedly, ten times or more. The rearrangement links TRBV12-3 or TRBV12-4 to TRBJ2-4; D might be TRBD1 (5 bases). Trimming pared 0 bases from V and 7 bases from J, leaving 19 bases between. This CDR3 has 17 amino acids. The CDR3 DNA reads as TGTGCCAGCAGTTTAGCTAGCAGGGCCAGTGGTGGTAACATTCAGTACTTC. It is translated as CASSLASRASGGNIQYF.

This clonotype was detected a few times. This rearrangement joins TRBV5-5 to TRBJ1-1; D unclear. This CDR3 contains 15 residues. Germline V gives CDR1 SGHKS, CDR2 YYEKEE (reference sequence). V was pared by 0 bases and J by 0 bases, with 9 bases between. The CDR3 coding sequence is TGTGCCAGCAGCTTGGGACCAACTTTGAACACTGAAGCTTTCTTT. Translation: CASSLGPTLNTEAFF. Variable domain in full (rest from reference TRBV5-5 and TRBJ1-1): DAGVTQSPTHLIKTRGQQVTLRCSPISGHKSVSWYQQVLGQGPQFIFQYYEKEERGRGNFPDRFSARQFPNYSSELNVNALLLGDSALYLCASSLGPTLNTEAFFGQGTRLTVV.

The chain is built from TRBV24-1 and TRBJ2-1, with 9 bases matching TRBD1. The CDR3 contains 15 residues. The germline V gene encodes CDR1 KGHDR and CDR2 SFDVKD. The junction had 4 bases not matched to a gene; V was cut back by 4 bases and J by 4 bases. The CDR3 DNA sequence: TGTGCCACCAGTGAGGGGACAGGGCATTACAATGAGCAGTTCTTC. It translates to CATSEGTGHYNEQFF.

There are a few counts of this clonotype. The chain is built from TRBV10-3 and TRBJ1-1; D gene unclear. Germline loops: CDR1 ENHRY, CDR2 SYGVKD. The V end was cut by 6 bases, the J end by 5 bases, with 10 bases between. The CDR3 sequence is 12 residues long. The CDR3 DNA sequence: TGTGCCATCAGGAGGGAGAGGACTGAAGCTTTCTTT. Protein: CAIRRERTEAFF.

In DNA, the CDR3 is TGCAGCGTTGAAGAGGGCGCATGGGGGTATGGCTACACCTTC. Protein sequence: CSVEEGAWGYGYTF. The chain combines TRBV29-1 with TRBJ1-2, with a tentative D call TRBD1 (5 bases). This CDR3 contains 14 residues. V dropped 0 bases and J dropped 5 bases, with 13 bases sitting between them. From germline, CDR1 is SQVTM and CDR2 ANQGSEA.

The chain has TRBV19 and TRBJ1-2; 7 bases line up with TRBD1. The CDR3 spans 16 residues. Germline V gives CDR1 LNHDA, CDR2 SQIVND (reference sequence). V lost 8 bases and J lost 5; bases outside the gene matches: 17. CDR3 bases: TGTGCCAGTTTGCCTTCAGGGGGAAGAGGTGGATATGGCTACACCTTC. Protein product: CASLPSGGRGGYGYTF. Looking up the rest from reference TRBV19 and TRBJ1-2 gives the full variable domain: DGGITQSPKYLFRKEGQNVTLSCEQNLNHDAMYWYRQDPGQGLRLIYYSQIVNDFQKGDIAEGYSVSREKKESFPLTVTSAQKNPTAFYLCASLPSGGRGGYGYTFGSGTRLTVV.

This chain links TRBV19 with TRBJ1-1; 12 bases map to TRBD1. The V and J ends lost 7 bases and 5 bases, in that order; junction bases with no gene match: 11. CDR1 is LNHDA and CDR2 is SQIVND in the germline V gene (reference sequence). This CDR3 has 16 residues. As DNA, the CDR3 is TGTGCCAGTACTTCACAGGGGACAGGGGGCAGGACTGAAGCTTTCTTT. It codes for CASTSQGTGGRTEAFF.

This clonotype was found many times. The chain employs TRBV12-3 or TRBV12-4 and TRBJ1-5; D is possibly TRBD1 (6 bases). CDR3 length: 14 amino acids. V was clipped by 6 bases and J by 3 bases, with 12 bases between them. The chain's CDR3 is CASSHRTVNQPQHF. The CDR3 DNA sequence: TGTGCCAGCAGCCATAGGACAGTCAATCAGCCCCAGCATTTT.